This T cell receptor (beta chain) was profiled in a study of cytomegalovirus exposure and HLA in healthy donors. Study information: Out of fewer than 500 genotyped donors, about 80% belonged to the Caucasian-associated ancestry cluster.

For this clone: Its matching antigen is unknown.

The CDR3 runs 13 residues. The germline V and J ends were trimmed by 4 bases and 5 bases, with 15 bases remaining between them. The germline CDR1 and CDR2 sequences are GTSNPN and SVGIG (reference sequence). General study points: Reportedly, TCR beta sequences accurately predicted HLA-A and HLA-B alleles in most subjects.

60 Vbeta and 13 Jbeta primers were used in PCR. Sequenced by immunoSEQ multiplex PCR; TCRdb stores in-frame clones only, minus some. The sample contains about 150,000 clones, 75% of which appear only once. The source material was PBMCs. This rearrangement joins TRBV30 to TRBJ2-7; tentatively, D is TRBD2 (5 bases). The source of this sequence is a man between 18 and 29 years old in good health and CMV-seropositive. Here the CDR3 reads CAWTRFGIDEQYF. In DNA, the CDR3 is TGTGCCTGGACTCGTTTCGGGATCGACGAGCAGTACTTC.